Here is one T cell receptor beta chain with its context. Unique molecular identifiers were added to individual cDNA molecules. TCRdb analysed the 5' RACE reads with MiXCR anew, one entry per CDR3 protein. The sample contains 35,000 to 50,000 distinct CDR3 sequences, about a quarter of which appear only once. The data are from a study of early T cells in non-severe SARS-CoV-2 infection. Study overall: Sequencing used unsorted whole-blood bulk RNA, so chains lack pairing.

Germline-derived CDR1 and CDR2 are SGHNT and YYREEE (reference sequence). V was cut by 3 bases and J by 3 bases, with 10 bases left in between. The CDR3 runs to 13 residues. The specimen was whole blood, collected at baseline. The rearrangement joins TRBV5-4 to TRBJ2-7; D uncertain. The clonotype originates from an adult who was a healthcare worker with PCR-confirmed SARS-CoV-2 infection or an uninfected control (not recorded which). CDR3 protein: CASSSQASYEQYF. The CDR3 DNA reads as TGTGCCAGCAGCTCTCAAGCCAGCTACGAGCAGTACTTC.